This record covers a single TCR beta chain. Its antigen is as yet unknown. It was genomic DNA that served as the template for profiling TCR beta VDJ and CDR3. From the reads, TCRdb called clonotypes with MiXCR, one entry per CDR3 protein. The sample holds approximately 300,000 distinct CDR3 sequences; roughly 53% are singletons and the top ten take 1% to 1.5%. This CDR3 has 15 residues. V shed 0 bases and J shed 5 bases, with 13 bases lying between them. Germline lookup yields CDR1 SNHLY and CDR2 FYNNEI. Those patients picked for sequencing had displayed CD8+CD57+ cell expansion on flow cytometry. The diagnosis in all patients was severe acquired aplastic anemia. The blood sampling took place in patients who had so far received no therapy. The data stem from a study of CD8+CD57+ T cells in acquired aplastic anemia. Study background: Mean DNA quantity obtained from sorted CD4+ and CD8+ cells was about 3.2 ug. Regarding the study as a whole: Patients and controls turned out to have 25 to 35 CD8+ CDR3 sequences in common.

The chain is built from TRBV2 and TRBJ1-1, with a tentative D call TRBD1 (5 bases). What was sequenced was sorted CD4+, CD8+, or CD8+CD57+ T cells (not recorded which) from PBMCs. This TCR was recovered from a human donor with aplastic anemia. The CDR3 bases are TGTGCCAGCAGTGAAGCGCTTGGCAGGGCTACTGAAGCTTTCTTT. Translation gives CASSEALGRATEAFF.